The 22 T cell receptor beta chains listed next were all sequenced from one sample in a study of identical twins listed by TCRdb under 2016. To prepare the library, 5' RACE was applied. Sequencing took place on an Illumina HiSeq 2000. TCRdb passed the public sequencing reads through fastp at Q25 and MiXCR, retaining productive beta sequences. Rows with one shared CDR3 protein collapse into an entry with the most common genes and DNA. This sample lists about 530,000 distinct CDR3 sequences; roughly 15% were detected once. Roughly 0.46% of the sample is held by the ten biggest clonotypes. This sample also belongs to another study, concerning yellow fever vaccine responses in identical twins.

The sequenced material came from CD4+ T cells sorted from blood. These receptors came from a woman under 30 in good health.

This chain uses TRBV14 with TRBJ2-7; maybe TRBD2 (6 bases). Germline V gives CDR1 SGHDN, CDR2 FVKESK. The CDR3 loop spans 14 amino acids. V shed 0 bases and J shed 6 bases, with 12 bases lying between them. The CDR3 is CASSQERRGPEQYF. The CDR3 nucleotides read TGTGCCAGCAGCCAAGAAAGGAGGGGCCCCGAGCAGTACTTC.

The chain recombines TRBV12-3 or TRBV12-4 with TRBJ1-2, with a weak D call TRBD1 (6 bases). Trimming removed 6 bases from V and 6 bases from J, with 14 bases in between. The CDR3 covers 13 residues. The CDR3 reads CASSRLSGDGYTF. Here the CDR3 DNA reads TGTGCCAGCAGCCGTCTATCAGGGGATGGCTACACCTTC.

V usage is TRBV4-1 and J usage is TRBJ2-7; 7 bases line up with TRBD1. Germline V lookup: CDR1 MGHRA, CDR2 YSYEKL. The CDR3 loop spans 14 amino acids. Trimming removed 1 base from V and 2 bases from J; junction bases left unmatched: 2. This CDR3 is CASSQVRGPYEQYF. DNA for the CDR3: TGCGCCAGCAGCCAAGTAAGGGGGCCCTACGAGCAGTACTTC.

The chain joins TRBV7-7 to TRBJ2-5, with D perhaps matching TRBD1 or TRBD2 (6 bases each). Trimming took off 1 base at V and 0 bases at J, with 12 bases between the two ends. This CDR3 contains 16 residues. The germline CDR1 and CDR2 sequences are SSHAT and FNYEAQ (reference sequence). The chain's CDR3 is CASSLGGAQYQETQYF. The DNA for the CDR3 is TGTGCCAGCAGCTTAGGGGGGGCCCAATACCAAGAGACCCAGTACTTC.

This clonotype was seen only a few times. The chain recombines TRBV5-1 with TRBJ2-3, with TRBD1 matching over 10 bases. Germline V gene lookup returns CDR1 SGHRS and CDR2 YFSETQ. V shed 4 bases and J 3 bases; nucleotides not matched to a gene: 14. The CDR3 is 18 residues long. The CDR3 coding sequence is TGCGCCAGCAGCCCTCTGCCGCGCGACAGGGGGCGGACAGATACGCAGTATTTT. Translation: CASSPLPRDRGRTDTQYF.

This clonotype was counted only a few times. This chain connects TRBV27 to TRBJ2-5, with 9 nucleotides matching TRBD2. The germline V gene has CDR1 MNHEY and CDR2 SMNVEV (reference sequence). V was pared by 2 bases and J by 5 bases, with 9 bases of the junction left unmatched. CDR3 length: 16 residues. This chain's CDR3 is CASSLVWLAGKETQYF. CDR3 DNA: TGTGCCAGCAGTTTAGTTTGGCTAGCGGGAAAGGAGACCCAGTACTTC.

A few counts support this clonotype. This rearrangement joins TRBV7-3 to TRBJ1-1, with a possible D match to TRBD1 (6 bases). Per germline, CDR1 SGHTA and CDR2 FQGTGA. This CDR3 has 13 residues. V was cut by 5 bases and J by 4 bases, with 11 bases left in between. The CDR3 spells CASSTLGGTEAFF. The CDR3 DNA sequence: TGTGCCAGCAGCACCTTAGGGGGCACTGAAGCTTTCTTT.

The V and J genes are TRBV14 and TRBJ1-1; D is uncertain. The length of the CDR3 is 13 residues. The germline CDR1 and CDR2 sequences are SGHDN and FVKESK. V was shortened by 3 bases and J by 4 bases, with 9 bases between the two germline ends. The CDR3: CASSQGLSTEAFF. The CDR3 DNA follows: TGTGCCAGCAGCCAGGGCTTATCCACTGAAGCTTTCTTT.

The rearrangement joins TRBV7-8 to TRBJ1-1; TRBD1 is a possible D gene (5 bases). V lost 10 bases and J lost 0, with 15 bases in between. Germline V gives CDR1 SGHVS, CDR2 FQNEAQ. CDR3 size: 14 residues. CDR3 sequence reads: CAIGKGVLNTEAFF. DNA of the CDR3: TGTGCCATCGGAAAAGGGGTCCTGAACACTGAAGCTTTCTTT.

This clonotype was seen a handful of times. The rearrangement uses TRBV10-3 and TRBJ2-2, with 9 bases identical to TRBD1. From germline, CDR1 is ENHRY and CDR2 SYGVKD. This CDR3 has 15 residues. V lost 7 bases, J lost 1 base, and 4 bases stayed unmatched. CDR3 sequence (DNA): TGTGCCATCAATCCGGGACAGGGGAACACCGGGGAGCTGTTTTTT. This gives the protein CAINPGQGNTGELFF.

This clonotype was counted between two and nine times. The CDR3 DNA reads as TGCAGCGTTAGACAGGAGACAGATACGCAGTATTTT. Translating gives CSVRQETDTQYF. The chain recombines TRBV29-1 with TRBJ2-3; possibly TRBD1 for D (6 bases). Germline CDR1 SQVTM, CDR2 ANQGSEA. Trimming stripped 5 bases from V and 3 bases from J, with 9 bases between. CDR3 length: 12 residues.

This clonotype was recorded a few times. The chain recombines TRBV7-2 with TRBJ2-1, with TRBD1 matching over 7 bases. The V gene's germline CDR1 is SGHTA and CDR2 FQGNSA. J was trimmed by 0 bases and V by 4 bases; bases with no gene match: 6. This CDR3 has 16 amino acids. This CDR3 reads CASSSPGGPSYNEQFF. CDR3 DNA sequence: TGTGCCAGCAGCTCCCCAGGGGGTCCCTCCTACAATGAGCAGTTCTTC.

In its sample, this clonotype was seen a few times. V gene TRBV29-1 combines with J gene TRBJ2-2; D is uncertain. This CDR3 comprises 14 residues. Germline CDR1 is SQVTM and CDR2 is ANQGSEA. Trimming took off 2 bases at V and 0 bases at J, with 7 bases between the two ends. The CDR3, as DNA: TGCAGCGTTGAACAGAATTCGAACACCGGGGAGCTGTTTTTT. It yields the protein CSVEQNSNTGELFF.

The CDR3 nucleotides are TGCAGTGCTTTTGTGACTTCCGACACCAACATTCAGTACTTC. It translates to CSAFVTSDTNIQYF. J is TRBJ2-4 and V is TRBV20-1, with unresolved D. This CDR3 comprises 14 residues. V lost 5 bases and J lost 7, with 18 bases in between. Germline lookup yields CDR1 DFQATT and CDR2 SNEGSKA (reference sequence).

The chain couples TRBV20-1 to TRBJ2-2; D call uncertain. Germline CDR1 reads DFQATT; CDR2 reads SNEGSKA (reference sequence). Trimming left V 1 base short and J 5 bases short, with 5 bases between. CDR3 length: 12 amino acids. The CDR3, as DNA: TGCAGTGCTAGAGTTCAGACCGGGGAGCTGTTTTTT. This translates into CSARVQTGELFF.

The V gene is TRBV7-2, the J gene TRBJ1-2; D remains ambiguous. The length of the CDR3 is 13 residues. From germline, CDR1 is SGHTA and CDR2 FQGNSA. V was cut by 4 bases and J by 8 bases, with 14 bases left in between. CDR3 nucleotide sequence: TGTGCCAGCAGCTATCCGGGAATTAAAGGCTACACCTTC. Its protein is CASSYPGIKGYTF.

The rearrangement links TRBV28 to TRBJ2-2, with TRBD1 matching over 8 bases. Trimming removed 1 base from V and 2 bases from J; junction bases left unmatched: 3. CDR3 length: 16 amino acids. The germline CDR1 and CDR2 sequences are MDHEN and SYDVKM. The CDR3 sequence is CASSLSGQANTGELFF. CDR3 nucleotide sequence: TGTGCCAGCAGTTTATCGGGACAGGCAAACACCGGGGAGCTGTTTTTT.

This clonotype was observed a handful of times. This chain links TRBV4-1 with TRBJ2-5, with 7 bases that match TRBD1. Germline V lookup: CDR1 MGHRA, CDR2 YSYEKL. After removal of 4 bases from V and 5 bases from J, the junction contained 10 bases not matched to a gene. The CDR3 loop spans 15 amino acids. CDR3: CASSLLTGAGETQYF. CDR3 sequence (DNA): TGCGCCAGCAGCCTTCTCACAGGGGCTGGGGAGACCCAGTACTTC.

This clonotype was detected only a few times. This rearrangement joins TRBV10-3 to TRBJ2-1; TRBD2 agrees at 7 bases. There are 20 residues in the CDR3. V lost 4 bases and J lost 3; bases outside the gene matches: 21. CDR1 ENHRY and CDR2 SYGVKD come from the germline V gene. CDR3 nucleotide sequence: TGTGCCATCAGTGGGGCCAGAGGACTAGACCGGTCTCCGATCTACAATGAGCAGTTCTTC. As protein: CAISGARGLDRSPIYNEQFF.

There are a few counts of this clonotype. CDR3: CSARGVGEQYF. Here the CDR3 DNA reads TGCAGTGCTAGGGGCGTAGGTGAGCAGTACTTC. This sequence joins TRBV20-1 and TRBJ2-7; D is uncertain. Germline V gene sequence: CDR1 DFQATT, CDR2 SNEGSKA (reference sequence). V lost 3 bases and J lost 7, with 10 bases in between. The CDR3 extends over 11 amino acids.

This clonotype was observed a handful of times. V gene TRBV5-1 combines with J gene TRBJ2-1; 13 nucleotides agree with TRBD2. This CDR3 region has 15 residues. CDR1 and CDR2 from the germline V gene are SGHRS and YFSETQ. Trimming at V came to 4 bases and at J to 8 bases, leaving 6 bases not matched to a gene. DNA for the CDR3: TGCGCCAGCAGCCCCGGGACTAGCGGGAATGATGAGCAGTTCTTC. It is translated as CASSPGTSGNDEQFF. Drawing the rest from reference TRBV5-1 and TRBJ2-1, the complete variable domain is KAGVTQTPRYLIKTRGQQVTLSCSPISGHRSVSWYQQTPGQGLQFLFEYFSETQRNKGNFPGRFSGRQFSNSRSEMNVSTLELGDSALYLCASSPGTSGNDEQFFGPGTRLTVL.

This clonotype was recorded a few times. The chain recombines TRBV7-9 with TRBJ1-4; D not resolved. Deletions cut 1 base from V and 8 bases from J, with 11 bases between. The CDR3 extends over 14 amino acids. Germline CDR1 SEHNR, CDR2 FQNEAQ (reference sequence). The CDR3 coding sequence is TGTGCCAGCAGCTTAGACACCGTTAGGGAAAAACTGTTTTTT. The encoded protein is CASSLDTVREKLFF.